This T cell receptor beta chain was found in a study of cytomegalovirus exposure and HLA in healthy donors. TCRdb keeps only in-frame clones here, not all; method: immunoSEQ multiplex PCR. The sample holds under 400,000 clones, more than 80% seen once. With V trimmed by 6 bases and J by 2 bases, 6 bases remained unmatched. CDR1 and CDR2 (germline): MDHEN, SYDVKM. The length of the CDR3 is 15 residues. This TCR derives from a woman aged 18-29 years in good health and CMV-seronegative. Sequenced material: PBMCs. The chain carries TRBV28 and TRBJ2-7, with 11 positions matching TRBD1. The CDR3 DNA is TGTGCCAGCAGAGCACCGGGACAGGGGGCCTACGAGCAGTACTTC. It translates to CASRAPGQGAYEQYF.